The rows below give T cell receptor beta chains drawn from one sample of a study of cytomegalovirus exposure and HLA in healthy donors. Profiling relied on immunoSEQ multiplex PCR, and the TCRdb table lists in-frame clones only, not all of them. The profile shows 150,000 to 170,000 clones, 65% to 90% of them singletons. Sequenced material: PBMCs. The receptors were sampled from a man between 18 and 35 years old in good health and CMV-seropositive. CDR3s include the opening cysteine and the closing phenylalanine or tryptophan. The order of the fields is CDR3 DNA, CDR3 protein, D gene, V gene, J gene. The D gene is left open where the match is weak.

cdr3_nt: TGTGCCAGCTCACCAGCGGACGGGAATAATTCACCCCTCCACTTT
cdr3_aa: CASSPADGNNSPLHF
d_call: .
v_call: TRBV18
j_call: TRBJ1-6

cdr3_nt: TGTGCCAGCAGCTTAGCCCCACGCGGCAGGGTGGAGACTGAAGCTTTCTTT
cdr3_aa: CASSLAPRGRVETEAFF
d_call: .
v_call: TRBV7-6
j_call: TRBJ1-1

cdr3_nt: TGTGCCAGCAGCTTTAACTCCCGGGAGGTAACCACCGGGGAGCTGTTTTTT
cdr3_aa: CASSFNSREVTTGELFF
d_call: TRBD2
v_call: TRBV7-3
j_call: TRBJ2-2

cdr3_nt: TGTGCCAGCAGCCCCGGGACTAGCGGGAGGGGTAATGAGCAGTTCTTC
cdr3_aa: CASSPGTSGRGNEQFF
d_call: TRBD2
v_call: TRBV7-8
j_call: TRBJ2-1

cdr3_nt: TGTGCCAGCAGTCCGACTAGGTCTTGGGACAGGGCGGGCAATGAGCAGTTCTTC
cdr3_aa: CASSPTRSWDRAGNEQFF
d_call: TRBD1
v_call: TRBV5-4
j_call: TRBJ2-1

cdr3_nt: TGTGCCAGCAGCTTAAATCGCCTAGCTCTCGGGGAGCTGTTTTTT
cdr3_aa: CASSLNRLALGELFF
d_call: .
v_call: TRBV5-4
j_call: TRBJ2-2

cdr3_nt: TGCGCCAGCAGCGCCGGGACAGGGCCCAATCAGCCCCAGCATTTT
cdr3_aa: CASSAGTGPNQPQHF
d_call: TRBD1
v_call: TRBV5-1
j_call: TRBJ1-5

cdr3_nt: TGCGCCAGCAGCGCAGGGGGCTCGGTTCACGGCTACACCTTC
cdr3_aa: CASSAGGSVHGYTF
d_call: TRBD1
v_call: TRBV5-1
j_call: TRBJ1-2

cdr3_nt: TGTGCCAGCAGTTCGGGGGTAAATTCACCCCTCCACTTT
cdr3_aa: CASSSGVNSPLHF
d_call: .
v_call: TRBV6-6
j_call: TRBJ1-6

cdr3_nt: TGCAGCGTTGGTGGCCCAGCGGATTACAATGAGCAGTTCTTC
cdr3_aa: CSVGGPADYNEQFF
d_call: .
v_call: TRBV29-1
j_call: TRBJ2-1

cdr3_nt: TGCAGCGCCTCGGGACTAGCGGGAGGGAGCTCCTACAATGAGCAGTTCTTC
cdr3_aa: CSASGLAGGSSYNEQFF
d_call: TRBD2
v_call: TRBV29-1
j_call: TRBJ2-1

cdr3_nt: TGCGCCAGCAGCCATATCAGGGGGTACGGGGAAAACATTCAGTACTTC
cdr3_aa: CASSHIRGYGENIQYF
d_call: TRBD1
v_call: TRBV4-3
j_call: TRBJ2-4

cdr3_nt: TGTGCCAGCAGCCGGGAGGGGTCGGGGAATTCACCCCTCCACTTT
cdr3_aa: CASSREGSGNSPLHF
d_call: .
v_call: TRBV7-2
j_call: TRBJ1-6

cdr3_nt: TGTGCCAGCAGCTTAGCCGGGGGAAGGACTGAAGCTTTCTTT
cdr3_aa: CASSLAGGRTEAFF
d_call: .
v_call: TRBV5-5
j_call: TRBJ1-1

cdr3_nt: TGTGCCAGTAGTATTCAGGGGGGCTCCTACGAGCAGTACTTC
cdr3_aa: CASSIQGGSYEQYF
d_call: .
v_call: TRBV19
j_call: TRBJ2-7